This TCR beta chain was sequenced for a study of cytomegalovirus exposure and HLA in healthy donors. Unrecorded immune exposures were likely, despite nominal health at sampling. Germline CDR1 and CDR2: SQVTM and ANQGSEA. The CDR3 is 14 amino acids. V was shortened by 6 bases and J by 1 base, with 15 bases between the two germline ends. General study findings and limits: Reported performance of the classifier showed diagnosis of cytomegalovirus status with high specificity and sensitivity. As a later analysis revealed, the rate of TCR association differed by HLA locus, with DRB1 most and HLA-C fewest. TCR beta V- and J-gene trimming was later associated with a missense DCLRE1C variant.

60 Vbeta and 13 Jbeta primers were used in PCR. The assay was immunoSEQ multiplex PCR, and TCRdb's table has in-frame clones only and misses some. The table records 100,000 to 150,000 clones, 80% of them present only once. Concerning this clone itself: Its antigen is unknown.

The TCR was taken from a man aged 30 to 45 in good health and CMV-seropositive. Specimen: PBMCs. This rearrangement joins TRBV29-1 to TRBJ1-2, with D perhaps matching TRBD1 (6 bases). CDR3 nucleotide sequence: TGCAGCGTCACTCTGCGACAGGATAACTATGGCTACACCTTC. This translates into CSVTLRQDNYGYTF.